This TCR beta chain emerged from a study of CD8 T cells in ankylosing spondylitis. Whole-study findings and limits: Reports say disease-linked clones showed up significantly more in matched ankylosing spondylitis synovial fluid. For ankylosing spondylitis blood, a TCR beta motif of under 10 highly homologous variants appeared characteristic. Several of the motif variants were reported before in synovial fluid and blood from reactive arthritis.

Scientists made TCR beta libraries using quantitative 5'-RACE with molecular barcodes. TCRdb re-derived calls from the 5' RACE reads in MiXCR, one entry per CDR3 protein. The sample has around 480,000 distinct CDR3 sequences; roughly 18% are singletons. CDR3 size: 15 residues. V lost 5 bases to trimming and J lost 0 bases, with 13 bases between them. Germline-derived CDR1 and CDR2 are LNHDA and SQIVND (reference sequence). A few counts support this clonotype. Its antigen remains unidentified. Material for sequencing was blood, either unsorted or a sorted T cell fraction (not recorded which). V is TRBV19 and J is TRBJ2-5; D might be TRBD2 (6 bases). The TCR originated in a male donor with ankylosing spondylitis. DNA for the CDR3: TGTGCCAGTAGTTTTGCGGGGTTGTACCAAGAGACCCAGTACTTC. Amino acids: CASSFAGLYQETQYF.